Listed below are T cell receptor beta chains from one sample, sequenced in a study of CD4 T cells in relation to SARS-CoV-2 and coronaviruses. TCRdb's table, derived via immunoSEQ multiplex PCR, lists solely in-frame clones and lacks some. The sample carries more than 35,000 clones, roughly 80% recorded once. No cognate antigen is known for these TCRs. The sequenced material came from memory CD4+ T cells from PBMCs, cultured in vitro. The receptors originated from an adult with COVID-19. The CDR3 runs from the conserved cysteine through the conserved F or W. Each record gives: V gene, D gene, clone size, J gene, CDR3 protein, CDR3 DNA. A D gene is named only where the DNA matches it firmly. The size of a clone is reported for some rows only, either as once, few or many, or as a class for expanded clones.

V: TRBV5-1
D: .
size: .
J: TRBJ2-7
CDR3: CASSFRGTYEQYF
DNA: TGCGCCAGCAGCTTTAGGGGGACCTACGAGCAGTACTTC

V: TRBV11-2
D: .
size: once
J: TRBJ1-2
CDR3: CASRGPGYGYTF
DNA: TGTGCCAGCAGGGGACCAGGCTATGGCTACACCTTC

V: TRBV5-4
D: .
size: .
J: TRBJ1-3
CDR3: CASSYDRSSGNTIYF
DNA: TGTGCCAGCAGTTATGACCGGAGCTCTGGAAACACCATATATTTT

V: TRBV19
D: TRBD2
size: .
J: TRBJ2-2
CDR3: CASSIAGGRELFF
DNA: TGTGCCAGTAGTATCGCGGGGGGGCGGGAGCTGTTTTTT

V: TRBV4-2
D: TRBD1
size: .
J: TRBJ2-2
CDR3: CASSRQTGTEYGELFF
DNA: TGTGCCAGCAGCCGACAAACCGGGACAGAATACGGGGAGCTGTTTTTT

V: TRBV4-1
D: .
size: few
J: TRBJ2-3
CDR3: CASSQERGAPRAGTDTQYF
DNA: TGCGCCAGCAGCCAAGAAAGAGGGGCTCCCAGGGCTGGCACAGATACGCAGTATTTT

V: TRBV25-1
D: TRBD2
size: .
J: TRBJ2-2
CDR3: CASSDVGLAGGELFF
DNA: TGTGCCAGCAGTGATGTGGGACTAGCGGGAGGGGAGCTGTTTTTT

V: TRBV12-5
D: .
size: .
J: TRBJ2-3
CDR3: CASGEGGPDTQYF
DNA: TGTGCTAGTGGTGAGGGGGGCCCAGATACGCAGTATTTT

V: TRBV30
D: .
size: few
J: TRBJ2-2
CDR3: CAWSVMSGNTGELFF
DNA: TGTGCCTGGAGTGTAATGTCAGGGAACACCGGGGAGCTGTTTTTT

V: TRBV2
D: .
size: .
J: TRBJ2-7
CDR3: CASSLTGSYEQYF
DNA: TGTGCCAGCAGTCTTACAGGATCCTACGAGCAGTACTTC

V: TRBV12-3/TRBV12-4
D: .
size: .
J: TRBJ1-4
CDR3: CASTGPANKRLFF
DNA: TGTGCCTCCACCGGGCCCGCGAACAAAAGGCTGTTTTTT

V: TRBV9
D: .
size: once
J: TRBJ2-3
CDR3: CASSVGRAGTQYF
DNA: TGTGCCAGCAGCGTAGGCAGGGCGGGCACGCAGTATTTT

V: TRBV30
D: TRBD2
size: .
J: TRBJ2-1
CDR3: CAWSLGLAEYNEQFF
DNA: TGTGCCTGGAGTCTGGGACTAGCGGAGTACAATGAGCAGTTCTTC

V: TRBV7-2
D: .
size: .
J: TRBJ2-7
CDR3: CASSLRREPYEQYF
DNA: TGTGCCAGCAGCTTACGTAGGGAACCCTACGAGCAGTACTTC

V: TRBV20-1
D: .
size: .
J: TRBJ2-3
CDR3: CSAELEDTQYF
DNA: TGCAGTGCTGAGCTCGAAGATACGCAGTATTTT

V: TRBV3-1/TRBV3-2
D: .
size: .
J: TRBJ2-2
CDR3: CASTQGPNTGELFF
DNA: TGTGCCAGCACCCAAGGTCCCAACACCGGGGAGCTGTTTTTT

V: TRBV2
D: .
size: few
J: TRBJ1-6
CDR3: CASTRQATGSPLHF
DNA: TGTGCCAGCACCCGACAGGCGACGGGGTCACCCCTCCACTTT

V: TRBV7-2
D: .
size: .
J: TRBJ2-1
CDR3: CASSRGSYNEQFF
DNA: TGTGCCAGCAGCCGCGGCTCCTACAATGAGCAGTTCTTC

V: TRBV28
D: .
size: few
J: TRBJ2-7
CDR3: CASSFRDRDEQYF
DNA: TGTGCCAGCAGTTTCCGGGATCGGGACGAGCAGTACTTC

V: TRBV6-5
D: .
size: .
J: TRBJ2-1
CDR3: CASTGRDRSHNEQFF
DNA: TGTGCCAGCACGGGGCGGGACCGAAGTCACAATGAGCAGTTCTTC

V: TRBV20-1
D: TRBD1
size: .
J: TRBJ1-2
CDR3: CSASTRDRGHYGYTF
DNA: TGCAGTGCTAGTACCAGAGACAGGGGACACTATGGCTACACCTTC

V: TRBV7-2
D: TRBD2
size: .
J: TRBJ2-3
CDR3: CASSFLAGTSTDTQYF
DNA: TGTGCCAGCAGCTTCCTAGCGGGGACTAGCACAGATACGCAGTATTTT

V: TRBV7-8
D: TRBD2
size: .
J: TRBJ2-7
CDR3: CATESGLGYEQYF
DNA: TGTGCCACCGAATCGGGACTAGGCTACGAGCAGTACTTC

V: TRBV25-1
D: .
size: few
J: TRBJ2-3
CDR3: CASSAGGGTDTQYF
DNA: TGTGCCAGCAGTGCCGGCGGGGGCACAGATACGCAGTATTTT

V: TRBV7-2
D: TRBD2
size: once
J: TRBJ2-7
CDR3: CASSPQSSGSRAYF
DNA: TGTGCCAGCAGCCCGCAATCGAGCGGGAGTCGGGCGTACTTC

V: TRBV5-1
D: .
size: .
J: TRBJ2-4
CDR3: CASSLAGWSAKNIQYF
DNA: TGCGCCAGCAGCTTGGCTGGGTGGTCGGCCAAAAACATTCAGTACTTC

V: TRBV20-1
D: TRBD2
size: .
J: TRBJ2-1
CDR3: CSASARGLAWNEQFF
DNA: TGCAGTGCTAGTGCGAGGGGACTAGCATGGAATGAGCAGTTCTTC

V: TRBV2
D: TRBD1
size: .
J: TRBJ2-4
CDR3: CASSEDRGDIQYF
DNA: TGTGCCAGCAGTGAAGACAGGGGGGACATTCAGTACTTC

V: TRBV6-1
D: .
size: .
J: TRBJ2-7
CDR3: CASSETTVAYEQYF
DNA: TGTGCCAGCAGTGAAACGACAGTAGCCTACGAGCAGTACTTC

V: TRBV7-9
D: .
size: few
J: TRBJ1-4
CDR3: CASSSDVKPNEKLFF
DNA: TGTGCCAGCAGTTCCGACGTTAAACCTAATGAAAAACTGTTTTTT

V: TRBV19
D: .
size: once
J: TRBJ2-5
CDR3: CASSIQDSSGWETQYF
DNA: TGTGCCAGTAGTATTCAGGACAGCAGCGGTTGGGAGACCCAGTACTTC

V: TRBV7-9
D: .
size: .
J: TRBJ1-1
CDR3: CASSPRGTFEAFF
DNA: TGTGCCAGCAGCCCCCGGGGGACGTTCGAAGCTTTCTTT

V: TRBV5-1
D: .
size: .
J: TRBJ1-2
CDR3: CASSPGHVGAAYGYTF
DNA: TGCGCCAGCAGCCCGGGTCATGTGGGGGCGGCCTATGGCTACACCTTC

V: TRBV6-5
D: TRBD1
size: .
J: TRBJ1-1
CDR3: CASRRPNRGFTEAFF
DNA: TGTGCCAGCAGACGACCGAACAGGGGTTTCACTGAAGCTTTCTTT

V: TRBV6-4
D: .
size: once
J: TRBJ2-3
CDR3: CASSDSTSAPQYF
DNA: TGTGCCAGCAGTGACAGTACGTCCGCGCCGCAGTATTTT

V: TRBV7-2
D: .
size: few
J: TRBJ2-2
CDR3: CASLRTANTGELFF
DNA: TGTGCCAGCTTACGGACGGCGAACACCGGGGAGCTGTTTTTT

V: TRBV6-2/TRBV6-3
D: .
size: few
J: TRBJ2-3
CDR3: CASSYSSTGRSQDTQYF
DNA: TGTGCCAGCAGTTACTCGAGTACGGGAAGGAGTCAAGATACGCAGTATTTT

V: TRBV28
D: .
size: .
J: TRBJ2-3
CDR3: CASSFVGQGTGYF
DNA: .

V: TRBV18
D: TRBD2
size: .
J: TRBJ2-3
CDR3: CASSPSLAGGPIWGTDTQYF
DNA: TGTGCCAGCTCACCATCCCTAGCGGGAGGGCCGATTTGGGGCACAGATACGCAGTATTTT

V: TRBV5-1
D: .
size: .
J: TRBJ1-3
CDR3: CASSPGEFSGNTIYF
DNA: TGCGCCAGCAGTCCGGGCGAGTTCTCTGGAAACACCATATATTTT

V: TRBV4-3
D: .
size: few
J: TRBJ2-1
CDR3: CASSQDLGNSYNEQFF
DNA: TGCGCCAGCAGCCAAGATCTAGGGAACTCCTACAATGAGCAGTTCTTC

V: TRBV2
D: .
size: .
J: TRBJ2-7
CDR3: CASSDEVKAEQYF
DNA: TGTGCCAGCAGTGATGAGGTTAAGGCCGAGCAGTACTTC

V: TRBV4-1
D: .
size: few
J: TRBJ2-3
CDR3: CASISSVTDTQYF
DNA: TGCGCCAGCATATCTAGCGTCACAGATACGCAGTATTTT

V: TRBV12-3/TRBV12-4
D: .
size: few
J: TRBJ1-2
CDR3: CASSSSNYGYTF
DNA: TGTGCCAGCAGTTCCTCTAACTATGGCTACACCTTC

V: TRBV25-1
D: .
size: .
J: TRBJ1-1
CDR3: CASSEFKHSTEAFF
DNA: TGTGCCAGCAGTGAATTTAAACACTCCACTGAAGCTTTCTTT

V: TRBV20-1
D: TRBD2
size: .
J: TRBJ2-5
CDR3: CSASALAGDYQETQYF
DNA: TGCAGTGCTAGTGCCCTAGCGGGGGACTACCAAGAGACCCAGTACTTC

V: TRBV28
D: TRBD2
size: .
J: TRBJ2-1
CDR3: CASSYPGTSGRAFNNEQFF
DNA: TGTGCCAGCAGTTATCCGGGGACTAGCGGGAGGGCCTTCAACAATGAGCAGTTCTTC

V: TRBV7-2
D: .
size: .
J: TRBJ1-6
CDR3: CASTGQVRSSPLHF
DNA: TGTGCCAGCACCGGCCAGGTGCGGTCGTCACCCCTCCACTTT

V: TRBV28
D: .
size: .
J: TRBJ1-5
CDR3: CATGRAEQPQHF
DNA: TGTGCCACCGGGAGGGCAGAGCAGCCCCAGCATTTT

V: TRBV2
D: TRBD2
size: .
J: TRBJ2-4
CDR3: CASSTTSGSGKNIQYF
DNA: TGTGCCAGCAGTACGACTAGCGGGAGTGGCAAAAACATTCAGTACTTC

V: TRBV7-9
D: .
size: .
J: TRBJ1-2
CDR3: CASSRSGPLYGYTF
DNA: TGTGCCAGCAGCAGATCCGGGCCTCTCTATGGCTACACCTTC

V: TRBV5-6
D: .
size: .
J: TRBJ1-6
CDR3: CASSPRSLGPLHF
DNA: TGTGCCAGCAGCCCAAGGAGCCTCGGGCCCCTCCACTTT

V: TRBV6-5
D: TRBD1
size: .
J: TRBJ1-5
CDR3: CASSQGASQPQHF
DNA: TGTGCCAGTTCACAGGGGGCGAGTCAGCCCCAGCATTTT

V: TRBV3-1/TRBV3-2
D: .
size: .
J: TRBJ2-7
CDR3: CATVQGGHEQYF
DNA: TGTGCCACAGTTCAGGGGGGCCACGAGCAGTACTTC

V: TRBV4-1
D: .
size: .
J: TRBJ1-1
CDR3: CASTRFRGDAEAFF
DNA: TGCGCCAGCACACGCTTTAGGGGGGATGCTGAAGCTTTCTTT

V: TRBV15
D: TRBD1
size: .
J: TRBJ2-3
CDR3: CATSRTQGADTQYF
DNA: TGTGCCACCAGCAGGACACAGGGGGCAGATACGCAGTATTTT